These 15 T cell receptor beta chains originate from one sample sequenced in a study of early T cells in non-severe SARS-CoV-2 infection. TCRdb reprocessed the 5' RACE reads with MiXCR, giving one entry per CDR3 protein. The sample includes some 100,000 distinct CDR3 sequences, about 15% of them seen just once. The sequenced material came from whole blood. Every receptor here comes from an adult who was a healthcare worker with PCR-confirmed SARS-CoV-2 infection or an uninfected control (not recorded which).

The chain is built from TRBV5-1 and TRBJ2-2; D might be TRBD2 (6 bases). Between the trimmed V and J ends, which lost 0 bases and 2 bases, there was a span of 11 bases. Germline V gene data show CDR1 as SGHRS and CDR2 as YFSETQ. The CDR3 is 16 residues long. The CDR3 DNA reads TGCGCCAGCAGCTTGGGCTCGGGACTCAACACCGGGGAGCTGTTTTTT. Its protein is CASSLGSGLNTGELFF.

CDR3 DNA sequence: TGTGCCATCGGAGGGCCGTCCTACAATGAGCAGTTCTTC. It is translated as CAIGGPSYNEQFF. The rearrangement links TRBV10-3 to TRBJ2-1, with a tentative D call TRBD2 (6 bases). With 8 bases removed from V and 1 base from J, the gap between germline ends came to 9 bases. Germline CDR1 is ENHRY and CDR2 is SYGVKD. The CDR3 is 13 residues long.

This clonotype was counted only a few times. This chain joins TRBV27 and TRBJ1-1; D not resolved. The CDR3 is 17 amino acids. The V gene's germline CDR1 is MNHEY and CDR2 SMNVEV (reference sequence). V lost 2 bases and J 4 bases, leaving 20 bases between the germline ends. The CDR3 loop reads CASSLDLLLQPLTEAFF. CDR3 nucleotide sequence: TGTGCCAGCAGTTTAGACTTACTGTTACAGCCACTCACTGAAGCTTTCTTT.

This clonotype was seen only a few times. The gene calls are TRBV7-6 and TRBJ2-2; no clear D. The CDR3 length is 14 residues. The V gene lost 4 bases and the J gene lost 0 bases, with 6 bases spanning the gap. Germline CDR1 is SGHVS and CDR2 is FNYEAQ. The CDR3 DNA reads as TGTGCCAGCAGCTCGATCCCGAACACCGGGGAGCTGTTTTTT. Its translation: CASSSIPNTGELFF.

This clonotype appeared many times. V gene TRBV7-2 combines with J gene TRBJ1-3; TRBD1 might be the D (6 bases). The CDR3 spans 15 residues. Per the germline V gene, CDR1 is SGHTA and CDR2 is FQGNSA. Trimming pared 5 bases from V and 4 bases from J, leaving 15 bases between. The CDR3 spells CASSLRQAAGNTIYF. The CDR3, as DNA: TGTGCCAGCAGCCTACGACAGGCCGCGGGAAACACCATATATTTT.

This clonotype came up many times. This chain joins TRBV19 and TRBJ1-4; D uncertain. V was clipped by 5 bases and J by 7 bases, with 14 bases between them. The CDR3 has 14 amino acids. CDR1 is LNHDA and CDR2 is SQIVND in the germline V gene (reference sequence). The CDR3 loop is CASSFGGSGEKLFF. In DNA, the CDR3 is TGTGCCAGTAGTTTCGGCGGATCTGGTGAAAAACTGTTTTTT.

The genes are TRBV6-5 and TRBJ1-2; tentative D call: TRBD1 (5 bases). Germline CDR1 MNHEY, CDR2 SVGAGI. Trimming cost V 3 bases and J 4 bases, with 12 bases left between them. The CDR3 length is 14 residues. The CDR3 sequence: CASSYDRSVYGYTF. CDR3 DNA sequence: TGTGCCAGCAGTTATGACAGATCAGTCTATGGCTACACCTTC.

The chain employs TRBV9 and TRBJ1-2; TRBD1 is a possible D gene (5 bases). CDR1 and CDR2 (germline): SGDLS, YYNGEE. V dropped 0 bases and J dropped 4 bases, with 7 bases sitting between them. CDR3 size: 13 residues. CDR3 DNA: TGTGCCAGCAGCGTAGACAGGCTCTATGGCTACACCTTC. Protein: CASSVDRLYGYTF.

This clonotype was counted ten times or more. The chain is built from TRBV20-1 and TRBJ1-6; 10 bases align to TRBD1. This CDR3 is built from 15 residues. Germline values: CDR1 DFQATT, CDR2 SNEGSKA (reference sequence). V lost 0 bases to trimming and J lost 8 bases; unmatched junction nucleotides: 4. CDR3 residues: CSARDRQGAYSPLHF. The CDR3 DNA is TGCAGTGCTAGAGATCGACAGGGGGCTTATTCACCCCTCCACTTT.

This clonotype was detected a few times. J is TRBJ2-7 and V is TRBV5-1; D is possibly TRBD2 (5 bases). Trimming shortened V by 3 bases and J by 3 bases, and 19 bases separated the two germline ends. The CDR3 is made up of 16 amino acids. Per the germline V gene, CDR1 is SGHRS and CDR2 is YFSETQ. CDR3 region: CASSSGYLDWNYEQYV. The CDR3 bases are TGCGCCAGCAGCTCCGGGTATTTGGACTGGAACTACGAGCAGTACGTC.

The chain combines TRBV27 with TRBJ2-7; D is perhaps TRBD2 (7 bases). Trimming shortened V by 0 bases and J by 5 bases, and 20 bases separated the two germline ends. This CDR3 region has 17 residues. The germline V gene has CDR1 MNHEY and CDR2 SMNVEV (reference sequence). This CDR3 reads CASSLSKGGARYHEQYV. The CDR3 DNA reads as TGTGCCAGCAGTTTATCGAAGGGGGGGGCAAGGTACCACGAGCAGTACGTC.

This chain uses TRBV6-1 with TRBJ2-7; the D call may be TRBD1 or TRBD2 (5 bases each). The CDR3 is 17 residues long. CDR1 MNHNS and CDR2 SASEGT come from the germline V gene. Trimming cost V 4 bases and J 6 bases, with 25 bases left between them. This chain's CDR3 is CASSAWGSGAVGGEQYV. DNA of the CDR3: TGTGCCAGCAGTGCTTGGGGATCCGGGGCGGTAGGAGGCGAGCAGTACGTC.

This clonotype was detected many times. The chain is built from TRBV7-2 and TRBJ2-3; D is possibly TRBD1 (5 bases). CDR3 length: 15 amino acids. Trimming cost V 5 bases and J 0 bases, with 12 bases left between them. Germline V gene data show CDR1 as SGHTA and CDR2 as FQGNSA. The CDR3 region is CASSPRQISTDTQYF. CDR3 nucleotides: TGTGCCAGCAGCCCGAGACAGATTAGCACAGATACGCAGTATTTT.

The chain links TRBV18 to TRBJ1-5; D unclear. Germline loops: CDR1 KGHSH, CDR2 LQKENI. CDR3 length equals 15 residues. Trimming removed 2 bases at V and 1 base at J, with 9 bases between. CDR3 bases: TGTGCCAGCTCACCAACGACAAGCAGCAATCAGCCCCAGCATTTT. Protein product: CASSPTTSSNQPQHF.

This clonotype showed up many times. V is TRBV12-3 or TRBV12-4 and J is TRBJ2-2; possibly TRBD2 for D (6 bases). This CDR3 has 15 amino acids. Trimming removed 0 bases at V and 1 base at J, with 6 bases between. The CDR3 loop reads CASSLAGLNTGELFF. CDR3 in DNA: TGTGCCAGCAGTTTAGCGGGACTGAACACCGGGGAGCTGTTTTTT.